This TCR beta chain emerged from a study of CD8 T cells in ankylosing spondylitis. Study-wide points: Disease-associated clones were reportedly significantly overrepresented in matched ankylosing spondylitis synovial fluid. Disease-linked clones bore a CD8+ phenotype, appearing relatively rarely in peripheral blood. There were earlier reports of some motif variants in reactive arthritis synovial fluid and blood.

The TCR beta libraries were generated through quantitative 5'-RACE incorporating molecular barcodes. TCRdb fed the 5' RACE reads into MiXCR, producing one record per CDR3 protein. The repertoire holds 200,000 to 250,000 distinct CDR3 sequences, with roughly a tenth as singletons. Comment on this clonotype: Its antigen is unknown.

This receptor was taken from a male donor with ankylosing spondylitis or in good health (not recorded which). The material sequenced was blood, either unsorted or a sorted T cell fraction (not recorded which).

The CDR3 nucleotides read TGCAGCGTTGAACTAAACACTGAAGCTTTCTTT. Its protein product is CSVELNTEAFF. V gene TRBV29-1 combines with J gene TRBJ1-1; D is unclear. The CDR3 contains 11 residues. Trimming cost V 2 bases and J 2 bases, with 3 bases left between them. Germline values: CDR1 SQVTM, CDR2 ANQGSEA.